This T cell receptor (beta chain) derives from a study of low-dose radiotherapy and immunotherapy resistance in tumors. After removal of 6 bases from V and 7 bases from J, the junction contained 6 bases not matched to a gene. This CDR3 contains 13 residues. Germline V gene sequence: CDR1 SGHAT, CDR2 FQNNGV. TRAV- and TRBV-specific primers were used for first-strand cDNA, which covered alpha and beta chains. TCRs were put through about 20 PCR cycles of amplification with Phusion. A constant-region primer and the V-primer adapter served as the primer pair. MiXCR was run by TCRdb on the reads, yielding one entry per CDR3 protein. The table includes fewer than 110,000 distinct CDR3 sequences, under 25% detected once. Time point here: after trial treatment. The treatment denotes: LDRT plus nivolumab, ipilimumab, low-dose cyclophosphamide and aspirin (RACIN trial).

The receptor's source is a male donor with prostate cancer. This chain links TRBV11-2 with TRBJ2-1; 7 nucleotides align to TRBD2. This specimen was PBMCs, taken after low-dose radiotherapy plus immunotherapy. This chain's CDR3 is CASSSGGWNEQFF. In DNA form, the CDR3 reads TGTGCCAGCAGTTCGGGGGGATGGAATGAGCAGTTCTTC.